This T cell receptor beta chain comes out of a study of control samples from healthy donors and cancer patients. The repertoire was sequenced with immunoSEQ multiplex PCR; TCRdb's copy has only in-frame clones and lacks some. The table has approximately 120,000 clones, more than 85% seen once. The V gene lost 7 bases and the J gene lost 4 bases, with 19 bases spanning the gap. The CDR3 totals 15 residues. The germline V gene encodes CDR1 MDHEN and CDR2 SYDVKM. This TCR came from a woman in her forties or fifties in good health. The rearrangement links TRBV28 to TRBJ1-1; D is unresolved. Sample: blood. The CDR3 sequence: CASNMQGPRGTEAFF. CDR3 nucleotide sequence: TGTGCCAGCAATATGCAAGGGCCCCGGGGCACTGAAGCTTTCTTT.